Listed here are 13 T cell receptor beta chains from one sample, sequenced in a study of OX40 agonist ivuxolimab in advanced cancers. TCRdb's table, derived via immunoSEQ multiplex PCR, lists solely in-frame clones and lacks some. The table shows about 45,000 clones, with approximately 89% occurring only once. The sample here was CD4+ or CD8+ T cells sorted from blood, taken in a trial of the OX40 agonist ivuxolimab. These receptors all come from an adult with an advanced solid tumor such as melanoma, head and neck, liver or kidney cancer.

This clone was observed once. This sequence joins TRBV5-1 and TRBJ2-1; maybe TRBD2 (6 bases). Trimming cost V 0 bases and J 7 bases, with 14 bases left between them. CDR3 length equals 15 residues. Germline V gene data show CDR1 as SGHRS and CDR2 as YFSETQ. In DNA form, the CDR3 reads TGCGCCAGCAGCTTGGTCCTAGTGGGGGGAAATGAGCAGTTCTTC. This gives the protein CASSLVLVGGNEQFF.

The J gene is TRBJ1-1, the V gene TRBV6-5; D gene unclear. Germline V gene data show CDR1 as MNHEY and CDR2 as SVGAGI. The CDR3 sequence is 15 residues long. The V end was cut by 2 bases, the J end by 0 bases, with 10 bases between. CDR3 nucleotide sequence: TGTGCCAGCAGTTACCGCGAGGGTCTGAACACTGAAGCTTTCTTT. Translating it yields CASSYREGLNTEAFF.

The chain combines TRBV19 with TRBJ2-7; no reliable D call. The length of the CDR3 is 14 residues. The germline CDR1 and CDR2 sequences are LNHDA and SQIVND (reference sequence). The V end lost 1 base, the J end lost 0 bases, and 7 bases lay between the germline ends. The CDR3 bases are TGTGCCAGTAGTATAGTCGGAACCTCCTACGAGCAGTACTTC. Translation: CASSIVGTSYEQYF.

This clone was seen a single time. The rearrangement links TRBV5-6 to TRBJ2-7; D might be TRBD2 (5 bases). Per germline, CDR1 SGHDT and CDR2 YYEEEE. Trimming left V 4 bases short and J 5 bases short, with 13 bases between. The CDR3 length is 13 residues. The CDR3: CASSPPGNDEQYF. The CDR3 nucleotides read TGTGCCAGCAGCCCTCCGGGAAACGACGAGCAGTACTTC. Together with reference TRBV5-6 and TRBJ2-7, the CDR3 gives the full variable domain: DAGVTQSPTHLIKTRGQQVTLRCSPKSGHDTVSWYQQALGQGPQFIFQYYEEEERQRGNFPDRFSGHQFPNYSSELNVNALLLGDSALYLCASSPPGNDEQYFGPGTRLTVT.

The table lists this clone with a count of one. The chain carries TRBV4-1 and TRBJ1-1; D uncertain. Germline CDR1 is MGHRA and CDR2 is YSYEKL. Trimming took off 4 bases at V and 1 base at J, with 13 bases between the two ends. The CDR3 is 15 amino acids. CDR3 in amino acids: CASSPDKGSNTEAFF. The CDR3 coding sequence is TGCGCCAGCAGCCCCGATAAGGGCTCGAACACTGAAGCTTTCTTT.

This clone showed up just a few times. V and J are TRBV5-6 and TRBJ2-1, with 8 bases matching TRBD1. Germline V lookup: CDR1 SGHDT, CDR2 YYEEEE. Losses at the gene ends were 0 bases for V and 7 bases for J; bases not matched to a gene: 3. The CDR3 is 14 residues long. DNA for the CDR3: TGTGCCAGCAGCTTGGGACAGGGGTGGAATGAGCAGTTCTTC. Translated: CASSLGQGWNEQFF. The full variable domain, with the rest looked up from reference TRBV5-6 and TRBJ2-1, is DAGVTQSPTHLIKTRGQQVTLRCSPKSGHDTVSWYQQALGQGPQFIFQYYEEEERQRGNFPDRFSGHQFPNYSSELNVNALLLGDSALYLCASSLGQGWNEQFFGPGTRLTVL.

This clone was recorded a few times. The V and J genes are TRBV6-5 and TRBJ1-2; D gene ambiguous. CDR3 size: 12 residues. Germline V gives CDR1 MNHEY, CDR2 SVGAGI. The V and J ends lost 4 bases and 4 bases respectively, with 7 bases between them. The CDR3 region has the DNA TGTGCCAGCAGTTCCCGGAGCTATGGCTACACCTTC. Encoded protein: CASSSRSYGYTF.

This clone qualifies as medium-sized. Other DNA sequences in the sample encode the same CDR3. The CDR3 here is CASSQERRTGQGKVYGYTF. The CDR3 DNA sequence: TGCGCCAGCAGCCAAGAGAGGAGAACGGGCCAGGGGAAAGTCTATGGCTACACCTTC. This chain connects TRBV4-1 to TRBJ1-2; possible D gene TRBD1, 6 bases. The germline gives CDR1 MGHRA, CDR2 YSYEKL. V lost 0 bases and J 4 bases, leaving 24 bases between the germline ends. The CDR3 length is 19 residues.

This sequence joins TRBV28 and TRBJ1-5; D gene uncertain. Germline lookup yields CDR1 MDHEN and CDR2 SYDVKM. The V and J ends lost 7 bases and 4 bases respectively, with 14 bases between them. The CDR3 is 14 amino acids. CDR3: CASTKRRFNQPQHF. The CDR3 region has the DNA TGTGCCAGCACAAAGAGAAGGTTTAATCAGCCCCAGCATTTT.

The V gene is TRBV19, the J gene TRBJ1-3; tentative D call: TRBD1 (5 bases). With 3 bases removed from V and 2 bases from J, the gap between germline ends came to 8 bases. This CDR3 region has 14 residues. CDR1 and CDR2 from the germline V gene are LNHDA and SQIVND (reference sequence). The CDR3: CASSMGPPGNTIYF. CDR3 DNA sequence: TGTGCCAGTAGTATGGGGCCTCCTGGAAACACCATATATTTT.

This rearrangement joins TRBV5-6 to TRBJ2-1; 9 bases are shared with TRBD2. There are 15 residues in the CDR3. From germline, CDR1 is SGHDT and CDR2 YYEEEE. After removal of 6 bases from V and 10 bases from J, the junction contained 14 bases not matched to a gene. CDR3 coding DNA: TGTGCCAGCACCCTGTGGGGCGGGGGGGCAGGCGAGCAGTTCTTC. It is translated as CASTLWGGGAGEQFF.

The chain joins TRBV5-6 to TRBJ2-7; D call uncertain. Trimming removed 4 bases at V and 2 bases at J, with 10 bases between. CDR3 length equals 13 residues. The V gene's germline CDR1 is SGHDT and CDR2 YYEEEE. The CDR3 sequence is CASSLAGPYEQYF. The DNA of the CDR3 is TGTGCCAGCAGCCTCGCTGGGCCCTACGAGCAGTACTTC.

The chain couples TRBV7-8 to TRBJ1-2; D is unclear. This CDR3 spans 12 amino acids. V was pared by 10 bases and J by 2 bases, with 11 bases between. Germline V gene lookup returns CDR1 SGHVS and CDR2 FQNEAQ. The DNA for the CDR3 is TGTGCCACCTTAGACGTAAACTATGGCTACACCTTC. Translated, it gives CATLDVNYGYTF.